A single sample gave rise to the 10 T cell receptor beta chains below, sequenced in a study of cytomegalovirus exposure and HLA in healthy donors. PCR primers comprised 60 Vbeta and 13 Jbeta primers. The table came from immunoSEQ multiplex PCR; TCRdb's copy has only in-frame clones and leaves some out. Its listing shows approximately 130,000 clones. Sequenced sample: PBMCs. The receptor set was obtained from a woman in her sixties or seventies in good health and CMV-seronegative.

Concerning this clone itself: The germline gene is not matched at one end of the junction; a read error may be the cause. The gene calls are TRBV6-1 and TRBJ1-1, with unresolved D. This CDR3 comprises 19 residues. Germline CDR1 and CDR2: MNHNS and SASEGT. The CDR3 is CASSEGGIWVGGLKTEAFF. In DNA, the CDR3 is TGTGCCAGCAGTGAAGGGGGTATATGGGTCGGAGGGTTGAAAACTGAAGCTTTCTTT.

CDR3 nucleotides: TGTGCCACCAGCAGAGATCGGCGGGTCGAGCAGTACTTC. Protein: CATSRDRRVEQYF. V and J are TRBV15 and TRBJ2-7, with D possibly being TRBD2 (5 bases). The V and J ends lost 0 bases and 6 bases respectively, with 9 bases between them. Germline V gene lookup returns CDR1 LNHNV and CDR2 YYDKDF (reference sequence). The CDR3 is 13 amino acids.

The V gene is TRBV28, the J gene TRBJ1-5; TRBD1 agrees at 10 bases. J was trimmed by 6 bases and V by 3 bases; bases with no gene match: 8. CDR1 and CDR2 (germline): MDHEN, SYDVKM. The CDR3 consists of 16 residues. CDR3 amino acids: CASSFRDRGLGQPQHF. CDR3 in DNA: TGTGCCAGCAGTTTCCGGGACAGGGGACTCGGTCAGCCCCAGCATTTT.

The chain recombines TRBV2 with TRBJ2-7, with 7 bases lining up with TRBD2. The CDR3 spans 15 residues. V was clipped by 8 bases and J by 2 bases; unmatched bases: 12. Germline CDR1 reads SNHLY; CDR2 reads FYNNEI. The CDR3 region is CASLTAERDPYEQYF. The CDR3 nucleotides are TGTGCCAGCCTGACGGCGGAGCGGGACCCCTACGAGCAGTACTTC.

The V gene is TRBV7-3, the J gene TRBJ2-1; 7 nucleotides agree with TRBD2. V shed 2 bases, J shed 2 bases, and the junction held 3 bases outside the gene matches. The CDR3 has 15 residues. Looked up from germline, CDR1 is SGHTA and CDR2 is FQGTGA. Here the CDR3 reads CASSLGSGPYNEQFF. The CDR3 nucleotides are TGTGCCAGCAGCTTAGGTAGCGGGCCCTACAATGAGCAGTTCTTC. The complete variable domain, with remaining parts taken from reference TRBV7-3 and TRBJ2-1, reads GAGVSQTPSNKVTEKGKYVELRCDPISGHTALYWYRQSLGQGPEFLIYFQGTGAADDSGLPNDRFFAVRPEGSVSTLKIQRTERGDSAVYLCASSLGSGPYNEQFFGPGTRLTVL.

This rearrangement joins TRBV10-1 to TRBJ1-5, with D perhaps TRBD1 (6 bases). Between the trimmed V and J ends, which lost 2 bases and 5 bases, there was a span of 7 bases. CDR3 size: 13 residues. Per the germline V gene, CDR1 is WNHNN and CDR2 is SYGVQD (reference sequence). In DNA, the CDR3 is TGCGCCAGCAGTGAGGGACAGTATCAGCCCCAGCATTTT. Amino acids: CASSEGQYQPQHF.

The genes are TRBV2 and TRBJ1-3, with D possibly matching TRBD1 (6 bases). Germline CDR1 is SNHLY and CDR2 is FYNNEI. V shed 8 bases and J shed 3 bases, with 17 bases lying between them. This CDR3 region has 15 residues. In DNA, the CDR3 is TGTGCCAGCCGGGTGGGGGCTTCCCATGGAAACACCATATATTTT. Residues: CASRVGASHGNTIYF.

The V call is TRBV6-6, the J call TRBJ2-3; tentative D call: TRBD2 (5 bases). The V and J ends lost 7 bases and 5 bases respectively, with 10 bases between them. Germline V gene lookup returns CDR1 MNHNY and CDR2 SVGAGI (reference sequence). The CDR3 extends over 12 amino acids. CDR3 amino acids: CASTRAGDTQYF. CDR3 in DNA: TGTGCCAGCACGCGGGCCGGAGATACGCAGTATTTT.

This chain uses TRBV7-3 with TRBJ2-1; TRBD2 matches 13 bases. This CDR3 is 16 amino acids long. The V segment lost 5 bases and the J segment 8 bases; nucleotides outside the gene matches: 9. Germline-derived CDR1 and CDR2 are SGHTA and FQGTGA. The CDR3 protein is CASSTGTSGIIDEQFF. As DNA, the CDR3 is TGTGCCAGCAGCACTGGGACTAGCGGGATTATCGATGAGCAGTTCTTC.

V gene TRBV19 combines with J gene TRBJ1-4; weak D call: TRBD1 (5 bases). Germline-derived CDR1 and CDR2 are LNHDA and SQIVND (reference sequence). V lost 5 bases to trimming and J lost 7 bases, with 17 bases between them. This CDR3 is built from 15 residues. This CDR3 is CASSRRQSLGEKLFF. For the CDR3, the DNA is TGTGCCAGTAGTCGTCGACAGTCCCTAGGTGAAAAACTGTTTTTT.